These 11 T cell receptor beta chains share one sample of origin, sequenced in a study of T cell changes during pregnancy in multiple sclerosis. Sequenced by immunoSEQ multiplex PCR; TCRdb stores in-frame clones only, minus some. The profile shows tens of thousands of clones, roughly 94% of them singletons. Sample: peripheral blood, taken in the second trimester of pregnancy. The source is a female donor in good health, enrolled as a control in a pregnancy study.

V gene TRBV4-2 combines with J gene TRBJ2-1, with D maybe TRBD2 (6 bases). Looked up from germline, CDR1 is LGHNA and CDR2 is YNFKEQ. The CDR3 loop spans 17 amino acids. V lost 1 base, J lost 4 bases, and 17 bases lay in between. The DNA of the CDR3 is TGTGCCAGCAGCCAAGTAGCCAAATTGGGGGGATACAATGAGCAGTTCTTC. Protein product: CASSQVAKLGGYNEQFF.

The rearrangement links TRBV27 to TRBJ2-7, with D possibly being TRBD1 (8 bases). Germline loops: CDR1 MNHEY, CDR2 SMNVEV (reference sequence). The CDR3 loop spans 13 amino acids. Trimming removed 6 bases from V and 9 bases from J, with 18 bases in between. The CDR3 protein is CASRPGTGGGQYF. The CDR3 DNA reads TGTGCCAGCAGGCCGGGGACAGGCGGGGGGCAGTACTTC.

J is TRBJ1-2 and V is TRBV15; no clear D gene. CDR1 and CDR2 from the germline V gene are LNHNV and YYDKDF (reference sequence). V shed 1 base and J shed 4 bases, with 7 bases lying between them. This CDR3 comprises 13 residues. CDR3 DNA sequence: TGTGCCACCAGCAGAGTGGAGAGCTATGGCTACACCTTC. It codes for CATSRVESYGYTF.

The chain carries TRBV28 and TRBJ2-2, with 7 bases fitting TRBD1. The CDR3 covers 14 residues. Germline lookup yields CDR1 MDHEN and CDR2 SYDVKM. With V trimmed by 2 bases and J by 7 bases, 4 bases remained unmatched. CDR3 loop: CASSLVGGNGELFF. CDR3 in DNA: TGTGCCAGCAGTTTAGTAGGGGGCAACGGGGAGCTGTTTTTT. The full variable domain, its missing parts supplied by reference TRBV28 and TRBJ2-2, is DVKVTQSSRYLVKRTGEKVFLECVQDMDHENMFWYRQDPGLGLRLIYFSYDVKMKEKGDIPEGYSVSREKKERFSLILESASTNQTSMYLCASSLVGGNGELFFGEGSRLTVL.

The CDR3 sequence is CASSEGRGNTIYF. The CDR3 nucleotides read TGCGCCAGCAGTGAGGGCCGCGGAAACACCATATATTTT. This chain joins TRBV10-1 and TRBJ1-3; D remains ambiguous. The CDR3 runs 13 residues. The V end was cut by 2 bases, the J end by 4 bases, with 6 bases between. Germline-derived CDR1 and CDR2 are WNHNN and SYGVQD (reference sequence).

The rearrangement links TRBV11-2 to TRBJ2-5, with 11 bases identical to TRBD2. The J segment lost 5 bases and the V segment lost 3 bases, leaving 8 bases of the junction unmatched. The CDR3 consists of 16 residues. Germline CDR1 reads SGHAT; CDR2 reads FQNNGV. The chain's CDR3 is CASSFGLAGLVETQYF. DNA of the CDR3: TGTGCCAGCAGCTTTGGACTAGCGGGCTTGGTGGAGACCCAGTACTTC.

The chain is built from TRBV7-9 and TRBJ1-5; TRBD1 matches at 12 bases. The CDR3 loop spans 18 amino acids. The junction had 10 bases not matched to a gene; V was cut back by 5 bases and J by 2 bases. Germline CDR1 reads SEHNR; CDR2 reads FQNEAQ (reference sequence). The CDR3 here is CASSAAGTGGKGNQPQHF. For the CDR3, the DNA is TGTGCCAGCAGCGCCGCCGGGACAGGGGGCAAGGGCAATCAGCCCCAGCATTTT.

CDR3 sequence (DNA): TGCGCCAGCAGCCCCGGGGACAGGGTCCACACCTTC. Protein sequence: CASSPGDRVHTF. This chain joins TRBV4-3 and TRBJ1-2; 9 bases map to TRBD1. J was trimmed by 12 bases and V by 4 bases; bases with no gene match: 6. The CDR3 covers 12 residues. CDR1 and CDR2 from the germline V gene are LGHNA and YSLEER.

This chain connects TRBV9 to TRBJ2-5, with TRBD2 matching 8 bases. This CDR3 contains 15 residues. CDR1 is SGDLS, CDR2 YYNGEE, per germline. V lost 0 bases to trimming and J lost 5 bases; unmatched junction nucleotides: 6. The CDR3: CASSVGAGAGETQYF. CDR3 in DNA: TGTGCCAGCAGCGTAGGAGCGGGAGCGGGGGAGACCCAGTACTTC. Full variable domain (rest looked up from reference TRBV9 and TRBJ2-5): DSGVTQTPKHLITATGQRVTLRCSPRSGDLSVYWYQQSLDQGLQFLIQYYNGEERAKGNILERFSAQQFPDLHSELNLSSLELGDSALYFCASSVGAGAGETQYFGPGTRLLVL.

This CDR3 reads CASSYEKGGFEKLFF. The CDR3 DNA reads TGTGCCAGCAGTTACGAAAAGGGAGGATTTGAAAAACTGTTTTTT. The V call is TRBV6-6, the J call TRBJ1-4, with no clear D. Trimming shortened V by 2 bases and J by 7 bases, and 14 bases separated the two germline ends. This CDR3 comprises 15 residues. CDR1 and CDR2 (germline): MNHNY, SVGAGI (reference sequence).

This chain links TRBV5-6 with TRBJ1-5; no definite D call. Trimming took 2 bases from V and 8 from J, leaving 17 bases between them. The germline CDR1 and CDR2 sequences are SGHDT and YYEEEE. The CDR3 covers 15 residues. CDR3 nucleotide sequence: TGTGCCAGCAGCTTAGATAGAATGCCCAGCGAGCCCCAGCATTTT. Its protein is CASSLDRMPSEPQHF.